Presented here are 10 T cell receptor beta chains from one specimen sequenced in a study of blood T cell repertoires in COVID-19. The protocol was immunoSEQ multiplex PCR, while the TCRdb copy is restricted to in-frame clones and leaves out a portion. The sample includes approximately 400,000 clones, 81% seen only once; the top ten take about 1.2%. Source material: peripheral blood. The receptor set was obtained from a human donor with acute or convalescent COVID-19. The donor label of this sample is uncertain.

This sequence joins TRBV10-1 and TRBJ2-1; D remains ambiguous. The germline V gene encodes CDR1 WNHNN and CDR2 SYGVQD (reference sequence). Trimming left V 0 bases short and J 4 bases short, with 13 bases between. There are 16 residues in the CDR3. The CDR3 region is CASSESRSVLYNEQFF. The CDR3 nucleotides read TGCGCCAGCAGTGAGTCTAGGAGTGTTCTATACAATGAGCAGTTCTTC.

The chain carries TRBV6-1 and TRBJ2-1; 7 bases map to TRBD2. Germline CDR1 reads MNHNS; CDR2 reads SASEGT. Trimming removed 4 bases from V and 3 bases from J; junction bases left unmatched: 15. The CDR3 runs to 18 residues. The CDR3 spells CASSVTSTRGSLYNEQFF. The CDR3 bases are TGTGCCAGCAGTGTAACTTCTACTCGCGGGAGCCTCTACAATGAGCAGTTCTTC.

V is TRBV7-2 and J is TRBJ1-2; unclear D gene. The germline V gene encodes CDR1 SGHTA and CDR2 FQGNSA. The CDR3 totals 14 residues. Trimming took 5 bases from V and 4 from J, leaving 14 bases between them. The CDR3 bases are TGTGCCAGCAGCGCACACGGGAACAGCTATGGCTACACCTTC. This codes for CASSAHGNSYGYTF. Full variable domain (missing parts from reference TRBV7-2 and TRBJ1-2): GAGVSQSPSNKVTEKGKDVELRCDPISGHTALYWYRQSLGQGLEFLIYFQGNSAPDKSGLPSDRFSAERTGGSVSTLTIQRTQQEDSAVYLCASSAHGNSYGYTFGSGTRLTVV.

This chain uses TRBV19 with TRBJ2-2, with D maybe TRBD1 (6 bases). Germline loops: CDR1 LNHDA, CDR2 SQIVND (reference sequence). Trimming cost V 5 bases and J 1 base, with 11 bases left between them. CDR3 size: 15 residues. CDR3 sequence: CASSPKTGNTGELFF. CDR3 coding DNA: TGTGCCAGTAGTCCAAAGACAGGGAACACCGGGGAGCTGTTTTTT.

The chain combines TRBV5-6 with TRBJ2-7; 9 positions match TRBD1. The V gene's germline CDR1 is SGHDT and CDR2 YYEEEE. This CDR3 contains 13 residues. V shed 3 bases and J 6 bases; nucleotides not matched to a gene: 4. The CDR3 spells CASSWDRVPEQYF. CDR3 DNA: TGTGCCAGCAGCTGGGACAGGGTACCCGAGCAGTACTTC.

This clone was seen just once. The chain couples TRBV5-1 to TRBJ2-5; 8 nucleotides align to TRBD1. CDR1 and CDR2 from the germline V gene are SGHRS and YFSETQ. The junction had 4 bases not matched to a gene; V was cut back by 2 bases and J by 4 bases. The CDR3 extends over 14 amino acids. CDR3 amino acids: CASSLTGGGETQYF. The CDR3 region has the DNA TGCGCCAGCAGCTTAACAGGGGGAGGAGAGACCCAGTACTTC.

The chain recombines TRBV6-5 with TRBJ2-1; TRBD2 is a possible D gene (5 bases). This CDR3 contains 15 residues. Germline lookup yields CDR1 MNHEY and CDR2 SVGAGI. Between the trimmed V and J ends, which lost 2 bases and 12 bases, there was a span of 20 bases. The CDR3, as DNA: TGTGCCAGCAGTTACGTGGCGGGCCAAGCAATTGTGCAGTTCTTC. Its translation: CASSYVAGQAIVQFF.

The chain uses TRBV6-5 and TRBJ1-6; D unclear. V was clipped by 5 bases and J by 10 bases, with 12 bases between them. This CDR3 spans 13 amino acids. Germline lookup yields CDR1 MNHEY and CDR2 SVGAGI. CDR3 nucleotide sequence: TGTGCCAGCAGTCCCGAAGAGCCGTCACCCCTCCACTTT. As protein: CASSPEEPSPLHF.

The rearrangement links TRBV7-6 to TRBJ1-1, with D maybe TRBD1 (6 bases). The CDR3 is 15 amino acids. Between the trimmed V and J ends, which lost 2 bases and 1 base, there was a span of 11 bases. CDR1 and CDR2 from the germline V gene are SGHVS and FNYEAQ. The CDR3 is CASSLPGGRNTEAFF. CDR3 in DNA: TGTGCCAGCAGCTTACCGGGGGGCAGGAACACTGAAGCTTTCTTT.

The chain is built from TRBV25-1 and TRBJ1-4; 7 nucleotides align to TRBD1. This CDR3 contains 14 residues. Germline CDR1 MGHDK, CDR2 SYGVNS. Unmatched junction bases numbered 7, after V lost 5 bases and J lost 7 bases. CDR3 protein: CASSLGTVAEKLFF. In DNA, the CDR3 is TGTGCCAGCAGTCTGGGGACAGTCGCTGAAAAACTGTTTTTT.